One sample yielded the 17 T cell receptor beta chains listed below, sequenced in a study of cytomegalovirus exposure and HLA in healthy donors. 13 Jbeta primers and 60 Vbeta primers were used for the PCR. TCRdb's copy holds only in-frame clones and misses some; the assay was immunoSEQ multiplex PCR. This listing includes 130,000 to 150,000 clones. Sequencing was done on a sample of PBMCs. The receptors shown here come from a man aged 35 to 55 in good health and CMV-seronegative.

The chain combines TRBV18 with TRBJ1-2; D call uncertain. The CDR3 has 14 amino acids. Germline CDR1 KGHSH, CDR2 LQKENI. V was cut by 4 bases and J by 6 bases, with 15 bases left in between. The DNA for the CDR3 is TGTGCCAGCTCACGGTTCGAGGGCTGGAATGGCTACACCTTC. It is translated as CASSRFEGWNGYTF.

This sequence joins TRBV27 and TRBJ2-3; TRBD1 is a possible D gene (6 bases). This CDR3 has 15 amino acids. Germline V gives CDR1 MNHEY, CDR2 SMNVEV (reference sequence). Trimming cost V 5 bases and J 6 bases, with 18 bases left between them. The CDR3: CASSPNPHRADTQYF. The DNA of the CDR3 is TGTGCCAGCAGTCCCAATCCCCACAGGGCTGATACGCAGTATTTT.

The chain carries TRBV11-2 and TRBJ1-2; possible D gene TRBD1, 6 bases. CDR1 is SGHAT, CDR2 FQNNGV, per germline. Trimming pared 5 bases from V and 4 bases from J, leaving 14 bases between. The CDR3 extends over 14 amino acids. Here the CDR3 reads CASSKTGSLYGYTF. In nucleotides, the CDR3 is TGTGCCAGCAGCAAGACAGGTTCCCTCTATGGCTACACCTTC.

The V and J genes are TRBV7-9 and TRBJ1-1, with 7 bases identical to TRBD1. Looked up from germline, CDR1 is SEHNR and CDR2 is FQNEAQ (reference sequence). This CDR3 has 12 residues. The V segment lost 5 bases and the J segment 7 bases; nucleotides outside the gene matches: 4. The CDR3 protein is CASSLDRYEAFF. As DNA, the CDR3 is TGTGCCAGCAGCCTGGACAGGTATGAAGCTTTCTTT.

The V gene is TRBV5-5, the J gene TRBJ1-5; 7 bases align to TRBD1. Trimming cost V 0 bases and J 3 bases; bases outside gene matches: 6. This CDR3 comprises 16 residues. Germline CDR1 is SGHKS and CDR2 is YYEKEE (reference sequence). The CDR3 sequence is CASSLEAGTVNQPQHF. DNA of the CDR3: TGTGCCAGCAGCTTGGAGGCCGGGACAGTCAATCAGCCCCAGCATTTT. Full variable domain (rest looked up from reference TRBV5-5 and TRBJ1-5): DAGVTQSPTHLIKTRGQQVTLRCSPISGHKSVSWYQQVLGQGPQFIFQYYEKEERGRGNFPDRFSARQFPNYSSELNVNALLLGDSALYLCASSLEAGTVNQPQHFGDGTRLSIL.

CDR3 protein: CASSSTGGFGEKLFF. The CDR3 DNA reads TGTGCCAGCAGCTCCACAGGGGGCTTTGGTGAAAAACTGTTTTTT. J is TRBJ1-4 and V is TRBV5-5; 9 bases line up with TRBD1. The V segment lost 3 bases and the J segment 7 bases; nucleotides outside the gene matches: 7. CDR3 size: 15 residues. In germline, CDR1 is SGHKS, CDR2 YYEKEE (reference sequence). Variable domain in full (rest from reference TRBV5-5 and TRBJ1-4): DAGVTQSPTHLIKTRGQQVTLRCSPISGHKSVSWYQQVLGQGPQFIFQYYEKEERGRGNFPDRFSARQFPNYSSELNVNALLLGDSALYLCASSSTGGFGEKLFFGSGTQLSVL.

This chain joins TRBV5-6 and TRBJ2-1; 7 bases match TRBD2. Germline V gives CDR1 SGHDT, CDR2 YYEEEE. The CDR3 totals 16 residues. Trimming removed 3 bases from V and 7 bases from J; junction bases left unmatched: 13. CDR3 sequence: CASSSELALQWNEQFF. The DNA of the CDR3 is TGTGCCAGCAGCTCCGAACTAGCGCTTCAATGGAATGAGCAGTTCTTC.

This sequence joins TRBV11-1 and TRBJ2-7, with a weak D call TRBD1 (5 bases). V was trimmed by 6 bases and J by 3 bases, leaving 12 bases between them. This CDR3 region has 13 residues. The germline V gene encodes CDR1 SGHAT and CDR2 FQDESV (reference sequence). This CDR3 reads CASSTDTRYEQYF. The CDR3 nucleotides are TGTGCCAGCAGTACGGACACCCGCTACGAGCAGTACTTC.

The chain employs TRBV10-3 and TRBJ2-5, with D maybe TRBD2 (5 bases). The DNA matches TRBJ2-7 better at its end, which makes the J call doubtful. CDR1 and CDR2 (germline): ENHRY, SYGVKD. The CDR3 runs 13 residues. CDR3 region: CAISEFGGGEQYF. The DNA of the CDR3 is TGTGCCATCAGTGAGTTCGGTGGAGGCGAGCAGTACTTC.

V gene TRBV7-6 combines with J gene TRBJ2-1; 11 positions match TRBD1. The J segment lost 9 bases and the V segment lost 3 bases, leaving 4 bases of the junction unmatched. In germline, CDR1 is SGHVS, CDR2 FNYEAQ. This CDR3 region has 14 residues. The CDR3 sequence is CASSFGDRGVEQFF. DNA of the CDR3: TGTGCCAGCAGCTTTGGGGACAGGGGGGTTGAGCAGTTCTTC.

This chain connects TRBV19 to TRBJ2-1, with D possibly being TRBD2 (6 bases). The CDR3 spans 14 residues. The ends were cut back, 6 bases at V and 9 bases at J, with 18 bases in the middle. Germline CDR1 LNHDA, CDR2 SQIVND (reference sequence). The CDR3 sequence is CASRIGGGGSEQFF. The CDR3 DNA follows: TGTGCCAGTAGGATCGGGGGTGGGGGGAGTGAGCAGTTCTTC.

The V call is TRBV4-1, the J call TRBJ1-5; 9 bases are a match to TRBD1. V lost 0 bases and J lost 4; bases outside the gene matches: 4. The CDR3 is 16 residues long. In germline, CDR1 is MGHRA, CDR2 YSYEKL. The CDR3 here is CASSQDGTGWNQPQHF. The CDR3 coding sequence is TGCGCCAGCAGCCAAGATGGGACAGGGTGGAATCAGCCCCAGCATTTT.

The chain couples TRBV5-1 to TRBJ2-7; D not resolved. V lost 4 bases to trimming and J lost 3 bases, with 5 bases between them. The CDR3 is 11 residues long. Germline CDR1 and CDR2: SGHRS and YFSETQ. As DNA, the CDR3 is TGCGCCAGCAGCCAGAACTACGAGCAGTACTTC. Translation: CASSQNYEQYF.

CDR3 sequence: CASSLARDTQYF. The CDR3 DNA reads as TGTGCCAGCAGCTTGGCCCGAGATACGCAGTATTTT. This chain connects TRBV5-6 to TRBJ2-3; D remains unclear. The CDR3 loop spans 12 amino acids. CDR1 is SGHDT and CDR2 is YYEEEE in the germline V gene. Trimming cost V 0 bases and J 5 bases, with 4 bases left between them.

The chain links TRBV19 to TRBJ1-1; D is perhaps TRBD1 (5 bases). Trimming took off 2 bases at V and 6 bases at J, with 10 bases between the two ends. Germline V gene data show CDR1 as LNHDA and CDR2 as SQIVND (reference sequence). The CDR3 has 13 amino acids. The CDR3 reads CASSIKGIAEAFF. The CDR3 nucleotides are TGTGCCAGTAGTATAAAGGGGATAGCTGAAGCTTTCTTT.

This sequence joins TRBV7-9 and TRBJ1-2; no clear D. Germline V CDR1 and CDR2: SEHNR, FQNEAQ (reference sequence). Trimming took off 11 bases at V and 8 bases at J, with 18 bases between the two ends. This CDR3 has 12 residues. DNA of the CDR3: TGTGCCGTGACTGAGCTATCCGACGGCTACACCTTC. This gives the protein CAVTELSDGYTF.

The chain links TRBV13 to TRBJ1-6, with no clear D. Looked up from germline, CDR1 is PRHDT and CDR2 is FYEKMQ (reference sequence). Trimming took 6 bases from V and 7 from J, leaving 13 bases between them. The CDR3 contains 14 residues. DNA for the CDR3: TGTGCCAGCAGGTTGTGGGGAGTGAATTCACCCCTCCACTTT. Amino acid sequence: CASRLWGVNSPLHF.